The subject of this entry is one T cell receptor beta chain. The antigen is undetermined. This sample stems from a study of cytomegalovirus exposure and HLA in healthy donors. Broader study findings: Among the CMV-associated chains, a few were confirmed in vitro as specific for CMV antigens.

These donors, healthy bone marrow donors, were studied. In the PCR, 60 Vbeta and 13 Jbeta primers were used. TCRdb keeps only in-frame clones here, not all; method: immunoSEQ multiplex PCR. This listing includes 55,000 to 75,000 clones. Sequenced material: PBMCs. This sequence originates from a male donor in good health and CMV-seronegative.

The CDR3: CASSPRTSGSPGANVLTF. CDR3 nucleotides: TGTGCCAGTAGTCCCAGGACTAGCGGGAGTCCTGGGGCCAACGTCCTGACTTTC. This chain joins TRBV19 and TRBJ2-6; the match to TRBD2 covers 13 bases. Per the germline V gene, CDR1 is LNHDA and CDR2 is SQIVND (reference sequence). The CDR3 is 18 residues long. The ends lost 5 bases at V and 2 bases at J; junction bases unmatched: 6.